This TCR beta chain came from a study of cytomegalovirus exposure and HLA in healthy donors. Whole-study findings and limits: Highest at DRB1 and lowest at HLA-C, TCR association rates differed among HLA loci in a later analysis.

The CDR3 extends over 13 amino acids. The germline V and J ends were trimmed by 4 bases and 4 bases, with 8 bases remaining between them. The V gene's germline CDR1 is MNHEY and CDR2 SMNVEV (reference sequence). Each donor's status was that of a healthy bone marrow donor. Vbeta (60) and Jbeta (13) primers were used in the PCR. The assay was immunoSEQ multiplex PCR, and TCRdb's table has in-frame clones only and misses some. The table lists around 40,000 clones, approximately 63% of them singletons. For this clone: Antigen unknown.

The V gene is TRBV27, the J gene TRBJ2-1; D ambiguous. The sequencing input was PBMCs. The sequence derives from a man aged 35 to 55 in good health and CMV-seronegative. CDR3 sequence: CASSWRLYNEQFF. In nucleotides, the CDR3 is TGTGCCAGCAGTTGGAGACTGTACAATGAGCAGTTCTTC.